These 30 T cell receptor beta chains originate from one sample sequenced in a study of naive and memory T cell subsets. An equimolar mix of two oligonucleotides served as the beta constant-region primer for TRBC1 and TRBC2. Nested alpha and beta constant-region primers with the SP2 primer drove four PCR rounds on ligated cDNA. TCRdb processed the UMI-ligation and nested PCR reads anew with MiXCR; each CDR3 protein has one entry. The table shows around 17,000 distinct CDR3 sequences, with 8.7% occurring only once. The sample consisted of central memory CD8+ T cells from blood. Receptor source: a human donor in good health.

This clonotype came up many times. The chain is built from TRBV28 and TRBJ1-4, with 8 bases fitting TRBD1. The CDR3 totals 15 residues. Germline lookup yields CDR1 MDHEN and CDR2 SYDVKM. The V segment lost 6 bases and the J segment 6 bases; nucleotides outside the gene matches: 9. CDR3 sequence: CASRLDRGRDEKLFF. Here the CDR3 DNA reads TGTGCCAGCAGGCTTGACAGGGGAAGAGATGAAAAACTGTTTTTT.

The rearrangement joins TRBV20-1 to TRBJ1-1, with a possible D match to TRBD1 (5 bases). Germline assignment: CDR1 DFQATT and CDR2 SNEGSKA (reference sequence). The CDR3 loop spans 16 amino acids. Trimming cost V 3 bases and J 1 base, with 18 bases left between them. CDR3 sequence: CSAREDKGTRNTEAFF. The CDR3 nucleotides read TGCAGTGCTAGGGAAGACAAAGGGACGAGGAACACTGAAGCTTTCTTT.

This clonotype came up many times. The chain joins TRBV6-4 to TRBJ2-3; TRBD1 matches 12 bases. With V trimmed by 4 bases and J by 0 bases, 2 bases remained unmatched. The V gene's germline CDR1 is MRHNA and CDR2 SNTAGT. CDR3 length: 16 residues. CDR3 DNA sequence: TGTGCCAGCAGTGGCGGGACAGGGGGCAGCACAGATACGCAGTATTTT. Amino acid sequence: CASSGGTGGSTDTQYF.

This clonotype was detected many times. The chain uses TRBV20-1 and TRBJ2-3; D call uncertain. The CDR3 extends over 14 amino acids. Trimming stripped 6 bases from V and 0 bases from J, with 13 bases between. Germline V gene lookup returns CDR1 DFQATT and CDR2 SNEGSKA (reference sequence). The CDR3 region has the DNA TGCAGTGCCTACAGTCCCACTAGCACAGATACGCAGTATTTT. Its protein is CSAYSPTSTDTQYF.

This chain links TRBV24-1 with TRBJ2-2; unclear D gene. Deletions cut 8 bases from V and 0 bases from J, with 9 bases between. CDR3 size: 14 residues. Per germline, CDR1 KGHDR and CDR2 SFDVKD. CDR3 sequence reads: CATKGTANTGELFF. DNA for the CDR3: TGTGCCACCAAGGGAACAGCGAACACCGGGGAGCTGTTTTTT.

At least ten counts were recorded for this clonotype. The chain recombines TRBV6-2 or TRBV6-3 with TRBJ2-5; 7 bases are shared with TRBD1. The V and J ends lost 4 bases and 5 bases, in that order; junction bases with no gene match: 4. This CDR3 spans 13 amino acids. Germline V gene sequence: CDR1 MNHEY, CDR2 SVGEGT. The CDR3: CASSSTGLETQYF. As DNA, the CDR3 is TGTGCCAGCAGTTCGACAGGGTTGGAGACCCAGTACTTC.

This clonotype was seen ten or more times. The rearrangement uses TRBV7-9 and TRBJ1-5; TRBD1 is a possible D gene (5 bases). Trimming removed 4 bases at V and 0 bases at J, with 22 bases between. The CDR3 extends over 19 amino acids. CDR1 is SEHNR and CDR2 is FQNEAQ in the germline V gene (reference sequence). This CDR3 is CASSSPGGTGEGSNQPQHF. The CDR3, as DNA: TGTGCCAGCAGCTCCCCCGGGGGTACAGGCGAAGGTAGCAATCAGCCCCAGCATTTT.

Worth noting for this clonotype: It may be a read error: a sequence one base away is much more abundant. The genes are TRBV30 and TRBJ2-2; D might be TRBD2 (6 bases). V was trimmed by 3 bases and J by 6 bases, leaving 17 bases between them. CDR1 and CDR2 from the germline V gene are GTSNPN and SVGIG (reference sequence). The CDR3 spans 15 residues. CDR3 loop: CAWRPGVGEAGELFF. The CDR3 coding sequence is TGTGCCTGGAGGCCGGGAGTCGGGGAGGCCGGGGAGCTGTTTTTT. Together with reference TRBV30 and TRBJ2-2, the CDR3 gives the full variable domain: SQTIHQWPATLVQPVGSPLSLECTVEGTSNPNLYWYRQAAGRGLQLLFYSVGIGQISSEVPQNLSASRPQDRQFILSSKKLLLSDSGFYLCAWRPGVGEAGELFFGEGSRLTVL.

Comment on this clonotype: This may be a read error: a much more frequent sequence differs by one nucleotide. The CDR3 does not end in the conserved phenylalanine or tryptophan, so this is likely a read error. The chain joins TRBV6-4 to TRBJ2-6; TRBD1 matches at 7 bases. Germline V lookup: CDR1 MRHNA, CDR2 SNTAGT. Trimming took 4 bases from V and 1 from J; bases not matched to a gene: 4. The CDR3 extends over 16 amino acids. CDR3 residues: CASSGQGESGANVLTL. DNA for the CDR3: TGTGCCAGCAGTGGACAGGGAGAATCTGGGGCCAACGTCCTGACTTTA.

This clonotype was observed at least ten times. In DNA form, the CDR3 reads TGTGCCAGCAGTTCAGGGGATAGCGGAGATACGCAGTATTTT. Amino acids: CASSSGDSGDTQYF. The chain couples TRBV6-4 to TRBJ2-3; D may be TRBD1 or TRBD2 (6 bases each). CDR3 size: 14 residues. Trimming took off 5 bases at V and 5 bases at J, with 14 bases between the two ends. Germline V CDR1 and CDR2: MRHNA, SNTAGT.

J is TRBJ1-2 and V is TRBV20-1; D might be TRBD1 (6 bases). Germline-derived CDR1 and CDR2 are DFQATT and SNEGSKA (reference sequence). The CDR3 contains 15 residues. Trimming took 3 bases from V and 1 from J, leaving 15 bases between them. The CDR3 DNA follows: TGCAGTGCTAGCGGCAGGGGAAATTATAACTATGGCTACACCTTC. It specifies CSASGRGNYNYGYTF.

This clonotype was seen ten or more times. The J gene is TRBJ2-3, the V gene TRBV10-3, with D hard to call. CDR3 length: 14 amino acids. With 4 bases removed from V and 5 bases from J, the gap between germline ends came to 13 bases. Germline V gene sequence: CDR1 ENHRY, CDR2 SYGVKD. CDR3 residues: CAISGRAEVDTQYF. CDR3 nucleotides: TGTGCCATCAGTGGCCGGGCTGAGGTAGATACGCAGTATTTT.

Relative to its sample, this clonotype is medium-sized (0.01 to 0.1%). The rearrangement joins TRBV27 to TRBJ2-7, with no clear D. The CDR3 extends over 16 amino acids. Germline values: CDR1 MNHEY, CDR2 SMNVEV (reference sequence). Trimming took 3 bases from V and 4 from J, leaving 19 bases between them. Here the CDR3 reads CASSLGDLSAGYEQYF. The CDR3 coding sequence is TGTGCCAGCAGTTTGGGCGATTTATCAGCCGGGTACGAGCAGTACTTC.

This clonotype was counted only a few times. A much bigger clone sits one base away, suggesting this may be a read error. V gene TRBV20-1 combines with J gene TRBJ2-1; D unresolved. The CDR3 runs to 12 residues. Germline-derived CDR1 and CDR2 are DFQATT and SNEGSKA (reference sequence). With 1 base removed from V and 9 bases from J, the gap between germline ends came to 10 bases. This CDR3 is CSARAREFEQFF. DNA for the CDR3: TGCAGTGCTAGAGCAAGGGAATTTGAGCAGTTCTTC.

This rearrangement joins TRBV7-9 to TRBJ2-6; no clear D. Germline V gene data show CDR1 as SEHNR and CDR2 as FQNEAQ (reference sequence). The CDR3 runs to 17 residues. Trimming shortened V by 5 bases and J by 1 base, and 15 bases separated the two germline ends. In DNA form, the CDR3 reads TGTGCCAGCAGCCCCCTGGCGGAGTTTTCTGGGGCCAACGTCCTGACTTTC. Amino acid sequence: CASSPLAEFSGANVLTF.

The genes are TRBV10-3 and TRBJ2-3; D is possibly TRBD2 (7 bases). V was trimmed by 3 bases and J by 0 bases, leaving 10 bases between them. The CDR3 extends over 15 amino acids. The germline V gene encodes CDR1 ENHRY and CDR2 SYGVKD. CDR3 protein: CAISEGGVSTDTQYF. The DNA of the CDR3 is TGTGCCATCAGTGAAGGGGGGGTTAGCACAGATACGCAGTATTTT.

This clonotype has just a few counts. The rearrangement uses TRBV4-2 and TRBJ2-1, with 14 bases lining up with TRBD2. The CDR3 totals 15 residues. J was trimmed by 8 bases and V by 4 bases; bases with no gene match: 4. Per the germline V gene, CDR1 is LGHNA and CDR2 is YNFKEQ. The CDR3 sequence is CASSPTSGGADEQFF. The CDR3 DNA follows: TGTGCCAGCAGCCCGACTAGCGGGGGGGCCGATGAGCAGTTCTTC.

This clonotype has more than one count but fewer than ten. The genes are TRBV29-1 and TRBJ1-1, with 8 bases that match TRBD1. CDR1 is SQVTM, CDR2 ANQGSEA, per germline. This CDR3 spans 15 amino acids. V shed 5 bases, J shed 3 bases, and the junction held 11 bases outside the gene matches. CDR3 loop: CSVNRGTGAYTEAFF. CDR3 DNA: TGCAGCGTTAACAGGGGGACGGGGGCCTACACTGAAGCTTTCTTT.

This clonotype was seen a few times. V gene TRBV6-4 combines with J gene TRBJ2-6; the D gene is possibly TRBD1 (7 bases). The CDR3 is 17 residues long. Germline V gene data show CDR1 as MRHNA and CDR2 as SNTAGT. V lost 4 bases and J 0 bases, leaving 13 bases between the germline ends. CDR3 region: CASSVSGGSSGANVLTF. The CDR3 bases are TGTGCCAGCAGTGTCTCAGGGGGGAGCTCTGGGGCCAACGTCCTGACTTTC.

This clonotype is medium-sized within its sample. This chain connects TRBV7-8 to TRBJ2-7; TRBD2 agrees at 9 bases. V lost 3 bases to trimming and J lost 7 bases; unmatched junction nucleotides: 13. CDR1 is SGHVS and CDR2 is FQNEAQ in the germline V gene. The CDR3 covers 16 residues. CDR3 DNA: TGTGCCAGCAGCTTCTCAGCTAGCGGGACACCCGGGGAGCAGTACTTC. Translated: CASSFSASGTPGEQYF.

The chain uses TRBV12-3 or TRBV12-4 and TRBJ2-2; perhaps D is TRBD1 or TRBD2 (5 bases each). The CDR3 runs 15 residues. The V and J ends lost 5 bases and 0 bases respectively, with 10 bases between them. The CDR3 is CASSPGTANTGELFF. For the CDR3, the DNA is TGTGCCAGCAGTCCCGGGACGGCGAACACCGGGGAGCTGTTTTTT.

This clonotype was seen only a few times. The chain is built from TRBV24-1 and TRBJ1-1; perhaps TRBD1 as D (6 bases). This CDR3 has 14 amino acids. In germline, CDR1 is KGHDR, CDR2 SFDVKD. Trimming took 5 bases from V and 4 from J, leaving 13 bases between them. CDR3 region: CATSGPGAITEAFF. Here the CDR3 DNA reads TGTGCCACCAGTGGTCCAGGGGCCATCACTGAAGCTTTCTTT.

The rearrangement uses TRBV11-3 and TRBJ2-2; 7 nucleotides match TRBD2. The CDR3 length is 14 residues. CDR1 SGHNT and CDR2 YENEEA come from the germline V gene. Losses at the gene ends were 8 bases for V and 5 bases for J; bases not matched to a gene: 8. The CDR3 here is CASGVASGTGELFF. The CDR3 DNA reads TGTGCCAGCGGGGTGGCTAGCGGTACCGGGGAGCTGTTTTTT.

This clonotype was seen ten or more times. V and J are TRBV7-9 and TRBJ2-7, with D perhaps matching TRBD1 or TRBD2 (7 bases each). Germline V gene lookup returns CDR1 SEHNR and CDR2 FQNEAQ (reference sequence). The germline V and J ends were trimmed by 5 bases and 4 bases, with 15 bases remaining between them. CDR3 length: 14 residues. For the CDR3, the DNA is TGTGCCAGCAGCACCAGGGGGGGGAGGTACGAGCAGTACTTC. Translated, it gives CASSTRGGRYEQYF. Together with reference TRBV7-9 and TRBJ2-7, the CDR3 gives the full variable domain: DTGVSQNPRHKITKRGQNVTFRCDPISEHNRLYWYRQTLGQGPEFLTYFQNEAQLEKSRLLSDRFSAERPKGSFSTLEIQRTEQGDSAMYLCASSTRGGRYEQYFGPGTRLTVT.

This clonotype was observed a few times. The rearrangement joins TRBV20-1 to TRBJ2-1, with 11 positions matching TRBD2. With V trimmed by 3 bases and J by 5 bases, 9 bases remained unmatched. The CDR3 is made up of 16 amino acids. Per the germline V gene, CDR1 is DFQATT and CDR2 is SNEGSKA (reference sequence). CDR3 loop: CSASPLSSGRNNEQFF. CDR3 nucleotides: TGCAGTGCTAGCCCTCTCTCTAGCGGGAGGAACAATGAGCAGTTCTTC.

Ten or more counts support this clonotype. For the CDR3, the DNA is TGCAGTGCTCGCCTGCCCGCGGACACCTTC. Protein: CSARLPADTF. The chain joins TRBV20-1 to TRBJ1-2; no clear D gene. This CDR3 has 10 residues. V was cut by 5 bases and J by 12 bases, with 13 bases left in between. Germline CDR1 DFQATT, CDR2 SNEGSKA (reference sequence).

This clonotype was detected ten times or more. The chain couples TRBV20-1 to TRBJ2-1; 16 positions match TRBD2. Germline CDR1 and CDR2: DFQATT and SNEGSKA (reference sequence). The V gene end was trimmed by 0 bases and the J gene end by 12 bases; junction bases not matched to a gene: 5. This CDR3 is built from 15 residues. The CDR3 sequence: CSARDGTSGRVRQFF. The CDR3 DNA reads TGCAGTGCTAGAGATGGGACTAGCGGGAGGGTTAGGCAGTTCTTC.

Many counts were recorded for this clonotype. The chain couples TRBV19 to TRBJ2-1; D may correspond to TRBD1 or TRBD2 (5 bases each). The CDR3 loop spans 16 amino acids. Trimming cost V 1 base and J 8 bases, with 18 bases left between them. From germline, CDR1 is LNHDA and CDR2 SQIVND (reference sequence). The DNA of the CDR3 is TGTGCCAGTAGTATAGGGGAGACAGTGGCTTTTGATGAGCAGTTCTTC. It translates to CASSIGETVAFDEQFF.

This chain joins TRBV15 and TRBJ2-7, with D maybe TRBD1 (5 bases). Germline-derived CDR1 and CDR2 are LNHNV and YYDKDF (reference sequence). Trimming left V 3 bases short and J 3 bases short, with 21 bases between. This CDR3 is built from 17 residues. CDR3 amino acids: CATSSDSFDRVVYEQYF. The CDR3, as DNA: TGTGCCACCAGCAGCGATTCCTTTGACAGAGTAGTCTACGAGCAGTACTTC.

This clonotype was seen ten or more times. The rearrangement joins TRBV20-1 to TRBJ2-7; D ambiguous. Germline V gene data show CDR1 as DFQATT and CDR2 as SNEGSKA (reference sequence). Between the trimmed V and J ends, which lost 0 bases and 1 base, there was a span of 28 bases. There are 20 residues in the CDR3. The CDR3 is CSARDPQHPDTRPSSYEQYF. DNA for the CDR3: TGCAGTGCTAGAGATCCCCAACACCCCGACACGAGGCCTTCGTCCTACGAGCAGTACTTC.